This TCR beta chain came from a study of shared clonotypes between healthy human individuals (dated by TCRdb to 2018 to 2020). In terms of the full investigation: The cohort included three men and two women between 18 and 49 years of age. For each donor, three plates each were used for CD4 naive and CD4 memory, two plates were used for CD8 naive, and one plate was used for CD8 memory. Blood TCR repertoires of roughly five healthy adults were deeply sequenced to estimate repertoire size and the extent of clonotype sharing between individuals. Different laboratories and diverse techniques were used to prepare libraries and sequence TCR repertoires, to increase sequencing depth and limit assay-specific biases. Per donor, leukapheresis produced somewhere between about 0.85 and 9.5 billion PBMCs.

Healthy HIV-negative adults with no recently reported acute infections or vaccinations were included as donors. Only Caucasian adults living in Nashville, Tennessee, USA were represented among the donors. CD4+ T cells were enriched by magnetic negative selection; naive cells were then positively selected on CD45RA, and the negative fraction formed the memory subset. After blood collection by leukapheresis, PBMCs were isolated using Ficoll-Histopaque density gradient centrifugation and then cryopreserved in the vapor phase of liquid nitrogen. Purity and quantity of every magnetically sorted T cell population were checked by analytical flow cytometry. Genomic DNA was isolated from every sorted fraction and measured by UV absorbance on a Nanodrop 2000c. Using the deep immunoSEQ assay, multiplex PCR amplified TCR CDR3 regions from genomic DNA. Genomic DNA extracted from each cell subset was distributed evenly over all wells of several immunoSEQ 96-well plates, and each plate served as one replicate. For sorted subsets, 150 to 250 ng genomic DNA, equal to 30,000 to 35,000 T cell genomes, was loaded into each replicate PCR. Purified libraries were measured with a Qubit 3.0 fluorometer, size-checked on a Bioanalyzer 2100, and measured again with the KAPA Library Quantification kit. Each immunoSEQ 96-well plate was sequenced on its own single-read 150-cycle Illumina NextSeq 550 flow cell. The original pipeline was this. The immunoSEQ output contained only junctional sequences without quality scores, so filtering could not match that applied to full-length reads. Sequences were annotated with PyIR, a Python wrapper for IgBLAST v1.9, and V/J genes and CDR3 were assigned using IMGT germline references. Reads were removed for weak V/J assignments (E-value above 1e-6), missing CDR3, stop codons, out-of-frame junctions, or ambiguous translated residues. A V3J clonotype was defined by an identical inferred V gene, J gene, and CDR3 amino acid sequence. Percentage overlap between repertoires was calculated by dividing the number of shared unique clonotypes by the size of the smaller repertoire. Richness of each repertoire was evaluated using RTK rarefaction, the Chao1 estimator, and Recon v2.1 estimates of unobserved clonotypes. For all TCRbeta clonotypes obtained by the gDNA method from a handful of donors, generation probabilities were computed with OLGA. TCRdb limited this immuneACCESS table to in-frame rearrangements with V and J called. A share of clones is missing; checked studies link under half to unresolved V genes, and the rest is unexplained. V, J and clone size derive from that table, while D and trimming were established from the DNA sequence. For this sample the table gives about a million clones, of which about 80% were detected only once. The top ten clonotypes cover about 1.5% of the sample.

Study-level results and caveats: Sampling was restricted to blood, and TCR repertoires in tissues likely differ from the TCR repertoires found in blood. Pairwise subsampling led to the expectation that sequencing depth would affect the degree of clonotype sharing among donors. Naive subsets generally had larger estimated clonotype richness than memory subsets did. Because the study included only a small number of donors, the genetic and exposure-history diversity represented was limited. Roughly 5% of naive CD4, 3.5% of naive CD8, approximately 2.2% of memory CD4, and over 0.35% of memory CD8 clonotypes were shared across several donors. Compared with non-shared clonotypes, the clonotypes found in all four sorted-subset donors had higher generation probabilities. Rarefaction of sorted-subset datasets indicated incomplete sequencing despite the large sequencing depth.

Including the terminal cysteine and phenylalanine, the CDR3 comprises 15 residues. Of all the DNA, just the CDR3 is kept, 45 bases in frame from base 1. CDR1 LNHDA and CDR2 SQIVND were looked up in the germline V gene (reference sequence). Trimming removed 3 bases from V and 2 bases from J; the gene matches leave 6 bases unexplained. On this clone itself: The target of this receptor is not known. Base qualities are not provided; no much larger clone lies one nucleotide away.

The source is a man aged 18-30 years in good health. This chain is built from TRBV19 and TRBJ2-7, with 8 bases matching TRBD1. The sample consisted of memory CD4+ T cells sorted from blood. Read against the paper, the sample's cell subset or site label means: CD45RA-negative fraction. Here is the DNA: TGTGCCAGTAGTATCTTTCGGACAGGGACCTACGAGCAGTACTTC. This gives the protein CASSIFRTGTYEQYF.